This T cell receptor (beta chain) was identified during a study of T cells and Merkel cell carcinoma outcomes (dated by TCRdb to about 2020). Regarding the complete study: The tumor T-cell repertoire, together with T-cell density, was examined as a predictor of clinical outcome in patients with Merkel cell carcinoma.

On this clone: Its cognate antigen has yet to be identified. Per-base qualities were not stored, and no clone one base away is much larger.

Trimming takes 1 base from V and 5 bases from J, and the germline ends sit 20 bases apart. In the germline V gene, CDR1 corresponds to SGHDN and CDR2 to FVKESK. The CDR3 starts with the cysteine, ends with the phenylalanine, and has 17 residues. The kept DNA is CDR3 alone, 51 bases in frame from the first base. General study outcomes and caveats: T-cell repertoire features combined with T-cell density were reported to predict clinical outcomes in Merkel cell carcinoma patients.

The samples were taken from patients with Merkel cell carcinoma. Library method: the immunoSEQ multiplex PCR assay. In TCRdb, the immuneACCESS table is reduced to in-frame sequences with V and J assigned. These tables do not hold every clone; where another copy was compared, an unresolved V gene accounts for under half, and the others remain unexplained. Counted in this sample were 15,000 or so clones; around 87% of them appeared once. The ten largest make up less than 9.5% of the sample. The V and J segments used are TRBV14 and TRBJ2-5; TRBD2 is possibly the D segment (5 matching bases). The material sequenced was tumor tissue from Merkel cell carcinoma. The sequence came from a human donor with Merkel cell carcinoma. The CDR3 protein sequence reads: CASSQGPRGLYGETQYF. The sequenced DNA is TGTGCCAGCAGCCAAGGCCCTCGCGGGCTTTATGGGGAGACCCAGTACTTC.